This T cell receptor beta chain originates from a study of blood T cell repertoires in COVID-19. Overall study: T cells, B-cell-depleted T cells, or PBMCs supplied cDNA or gDNA.

The CDR3 covers 14 residues. Trimming stripped 5 bases from V and 6 bases from J, with 15 bases between. Germline V CDR1 and CDR2: SGHNT, YENEEA. The authors' processing: Reference gene primer amplification gave estimated nucleated cell counts. Repertoires were generated with immunoSEQ multiplex PCR, while TCRdb's copy carries only in-frame clones and drops some. The V and J calls and the clone size are those of that table, but D and trimming were determined from the DNA. This table has about 160,000 clones, around 87% appearing once. A few counts support this clone. The sample comprised peripheral blood. This chain uses TRBV11-3 with TRBJ2-3, with D maybe TRBD2 (5 bases). The TCR was taken from a man between 60 and 75 years old with COVID-19, enrolled during active disease. The CDR3 protein is CASSPDVQRDTQYF. CDR3 bases: TGTGCCAGCAGCCCGGACGTCCAGCGGGATACGCAGTATTTT.